The following is a T cell receptor (beta chain) sequence with its context. Its antigen is as yet unknown. This sample stems from a study of T cells in Graves' hyperthyroidism and ophthalmopathy. Study-level findings and limits: In the analysis, a 13 V-J model separated ophthalmopathy from stable hyperthyroidism. Most thyroid clonotypes with frequency above 0.001 were detected in blood.

TCR beta CDR3 regions were amplified from RNA transcripts. RT-PCR in the first round (using the HTBI primer set) targeted the TCR CDR3. Each CDR3 protein is one row after TCRdb ran MiXCR on the multiplex PCR reads. The sample lists 300,000 to 350,000 distinct CDR3 sequences, about 20% seen once, with under 55% in the top ten. This CDR3 has 15 residues. J was trimmed by 4 bases and V by 2 bases; bases with no gene match: 3. Looked up from germline, CDR1 is SGDLS and CDR2 is YYNGEE. Each patient was aged 18 to 65 and had newly diagnosed hyperthyroidism of under 2 months' duration. PBMCs were collected from an approximately 9.3 ml volume of fresh peripheral blood.

The chain employs TRBV9 and TRBJ2-2, with 9 positions matching TRBD2. The receptor was isolated from a woman between 50 and 59 years old with Graves' hyperthyroidism. Source material: blood. The CDR3 DNA reads TGTGCCAGCAGCGTTCAGACTAGCGGCACCGGGGAGCTGTTTTTT. Translation: CASSVQTSGTGELFF.